This TCR beta chain was identified in a study of early T cells in non-severe SARS-CoV-2 infection. This clonotype was detected ten times or more. Antigen unknown. Each single cDNA molecule received a unique molecular identifier. One entry per CDR3 protein, called by TCRdb with MiXCR from the 5' RACE reads. The sample consists of around 67,000 distinct CDR3 sequences, under 14% of them appearing once. The study's findings and limits: Lookups in VDJdb leaned toward anti-spike CD8 responses and missed private and CD4 specificities.

The V end lost 3 bases, the J end lost 5 bases, and 8 bases lay between the germline ends. The CDR3 extends over 13 amino acids. Germline CDR1 reads SGHVS; CDR2 reads FNYEAQ. Sequencing input: whole blood. The clonotype comes from an adult who was a healthcare worker with PCR-confirmed SARS-CoV-2 infection or an uninfected control (not recorded which). V usage is TRBV7-6 and J usage is TRBJ1-5; maybe TRBD1 (5 bases). For the CDR3, the DNA is TGTGCCAGCAGCTTCGCCAGGGATCAGCCCCAGCATTTT. Its protein product is CASSFARDQPQHF.